These 2 T cell receptor beta chains were all obtained from the same sample, sequenced in a study of blood T cell repertoires in COVID-19. The assay was immunoSEQ multiplex PCR, and TCRdb's table has in-frame clones only and misses some. The table records some 140,000 clones, roughly 83% of them present only once. Sequences were obtained from PBMCs or T cells enriched from blood (not recorded which). The receptor source for this set is a man aged 35-49 years with acute COVID-19.

This clone was recorded once. The chain is built from TRBV7-9 and TRBJ1-2; D ambiguous. Trimming pared 0 bases from V and 3 bases from J, leaving 8 bases between. Germline CDR1 SEHNR, CDR2 FQNEAQ (reference sequence). There are 14 residues in the CDR3. Here the CDR3 reads CASSLAGVDYGYTF. The CDR3 region has the DNA TGTGCCAGCAGCTTAGCAGGAGTGGACTATGGCTACACCTTC.

The J gene is TRBJ2-7, the V gene TRBV6-5; weak D call: TRBD1 (5 bases). This CDR3 is 13 amino acids long. Germline lookup yields CDR1 MNHEY and CDR2 SVGAGI. V was pared by 0 bases and J by 6 bases, with 9 bases between. The CDR3 is CASSYSPRVEQYF. CDR3 DNA sequence: TGTGCCAGCAGTTACTCACCCAGGGTCGAGCAGTACTTC.